This section outlines one T cell receptor (beta chain) sequence together with its context. The target antigen is unknown. At minimum, one pre-ART and two post-ART PBMC samples were obtained from each donor. These data come from a study of long-term antiretroviral therapy in people with HIV. Study at large: Samples from the earliest time points predate the 2015 immediate-ART recommendation by about a decade. The study's findings and limits: Spans of CDR3 length were tighter for HIV repertoires than for controls.

The authors ran the immunoSEQ assay, v3.0, at survey level. Generated by immunoSEQ multiplex PCR, the TCRdb table keeps only in-frame clones and is missing some. The data contain more than 20,000 clones, more than 70% of them seen just once; the ten biggest clones take up roughly 10%. The specimen comprised unsorted PBMCs, sampled 2.4 to 2.5 years after starting antiretroviral therapy. The TCR sequence derives from a man aged 40-50 years with HIV.

This CDR3 reads CASSRGTGRGETQYF. For the CDR3, the DNA is TGTGCCAGCAGCCGGGGTACAGGGCGCGGGGAGACCCAGTACTTC. The chain is built from TRBV7-3 and TRBJ2-5; tentative D call: TRBD1 (6 bases). Trimming removed 5 bases from V and 5 bases from J, with 18 bases in between. The CDR3 contains 15 residues. Germline CDR1 SGHTA, CDR2 FQGTGA.